The 29 T cell receptor beta chains presented below share a single source sample, sequenced in a study of cytomegalovirus exposure and HLA in healthy donors. 60 Vbeta and 13 Jbeta primers were used in PCR. Generated by immunoSEQ multiplex PCR, the TCRdb table keeps only in-frame clones and is missing some. The sample shows about 220,000 clones, roughly 85% of them seen only once. The sequenced material came from PBMCs. The receptors here all came from a male donor in good health and CMV-seronegative.

The chain couples TRBV5-4 to TRBJ2-1; the D gene is possibly TRBD2 (5 bases). V shed 0 bases and J shed 5 bases, with 18 bases lying between them. Per the germline V gene, CDR1 is SGHNT and CDR2 is YYREEE (reference sequence). The CDR3 runs 17 residues. The CDR3 is CASSLVQRVTPDNEQFF. DNA for the CDR3: TGTGCCAGCAGCTTGGTTCAGAGGGTGACTCCCGACAATGAGCAGTTCTTC.

V usage is TRBV18 and J usage is TRBJ2-3, with D possibly being TRBD1 (6 bases). The germline V gene encodes CDR1 KGHSH and CDR2 LQKENI. V was trimmed by 6 bases and J by 0 bases, leaving 10 bases between them. The CDR3 consists of 14 residues. DNA for the CDR3: TGTGCCAGCTCTCCCGACAGGAGCACAGATACGCAGTATTTT. The encoded protein is CASSPDRSTDTQYF.

This chain uses TRBV27 with TRBJ2-7; D may be TRBD1 (5 bases). The CDR3 is 14 residues long. The ends were cut back, 2 bases at V and 4 bases at J, with 12 bases in the middle. Germline CDR1 and CDR2: MNHEY and SMNVEV (reference sequence). The chain's CDR3 is CASSLQGYAYEQYF. The CDR3 region has the DNA TGTGCCAGCAGTTTACAGGGATACGCGTACGAGCAGTACTTC.

V usage is TRBV5-6 and J usage is TRBJ2-5; D uncertain. This CDR3 contains 13 residues. Germline assignment: CDR1 SGHDT and CDR2 YYEEEE. The germline V and J ends were trimmed by 4 bases and 2 bases, with 9 bases remaining between them. The CDR3 bases are TGTGCCAGCAGCGCCTTCCTACAAGAGACCCAGTACTTC. It is translated as CASSAFLQETQYF.

This clone was counted once. The chain carries TRBV5-5 and TRBJ1-5; D call uncertain. This CDR3 is 15 amino acids long. V was clipped by 4 bases and J by 2 bases, with 13 bases between them. CDR1 and CDR2 from the germline V gene are SGHKS and YYEKEE (reference sequence). CDR3 in amino acids: CASSPVLGGNQPQHF. The CDR3 nucleotides are TGTGCCAGCAGCCCCGTTCTAGGTGGCAATCAGCCCCAGCATTTT.

The J gene is TRBJ1-2, the V gene TRBV4-3, with TRBD1 identical over 8 bases. The CDR3 loop spans 16 amino acids. The ends lost 3 bases at V and 2 bases at J; junction bases unmatched: 8. Germline V lookup: CDR1 LGHNA, CDR2 YSLEER. CDR3 sequence (DNA): TGCGCCAGCAGCCACTCCGGGACAGGAGTCAACTATGGCTACACCTTC. Protein sequence: CASSHSGTGVNYGYTF.

The chain employs TRBV11-1 and TRBJ2-7, with TRBD1 as a possible D gene (6 bases). This CDR3 has 13 residues. The germline V gene encodes CDR1 SGHAT and CDR2 FQDESV (reference sequence). The ends were cut back, 2 bases at V and 4 bases at J, with 9 bases in the middle. The chain's CDR3 is CASSLTGPYEQYF. The CDR3 region has the DNA TGTGCCAGCAGCTTAACAGGGCCTTACGAGCAGTACTTC.

The chain has TRBV6-1 and TRBJ2-6, with 8 bases identical to TRBD1. Germline values: CDR1 MNHNS, CDR2 SASEGT. The CDR3 spans 20 residues. V was clipped by 0 bases and J by 5 bases; unmatched bases: 15. Here the CDR3 reads CASSEAPRQGRAGWANVLTF. The CDR3 DNA reads TGTGCCAGCAGTGAAGCGCCGAGACAGGGGCGGGCGGGCTGGGCCAACGTCCTGACTTTC.

J is TRBJ1-6 and V is TRBV7-9; 7 positions agree with TRBD1. The germline CDR1 and CDR2 sequences are SEHNR and FQNEAQ (reference sequence). With 5 bases clipped from V and 6 bases from J, the junction kept 10 bases outside the gene matches. The CDR3 has 16 amino acids. CDR3 nucleotides: TGTGCCAGCAGCCGCTCTGACAGGGTGGGTAATTCACCCCTCCACTTT. Amino acids: CASSRSDRVGNSPLHF.

The gene calls are TRBV5-6 and TRBJ1-1; D not resolved. Germline V gene sequence: CDR1 SGHDT, CDR2 YYEEEE. V lost 1 base and J lost 3, with 10 bases in between. This CDR3 spans 14 amino acids. CDR3 nucleotides: TGTGCCAGCAGCTTGATCGGAGGCGACACTGAAGCTTTCTTT. It codes for CASSLIGGDTEAFF.

The chain has TRBV9 and TRBJ1-6, with 8 bases aligning to TRBD1. Trimming took 3 bases from V and 10 from J; bases not matched to a gene: 9. Looked up from germline, CDR1 is SGDLS and CDR2 is YYNGEE. The CDR3 covers 15 residues. The CDR3 region has the DNA TGTGCCAGCAGCGCCGGAAGGACAGGGAGATCACCCCTCCACTTT. It is translated as CASSAGRTGRSPLHF.

This clone was found once. V is TRBV5-4 and J is TRBJ1-2; D is undetermined. Deletions cut 0 bases from V and 7 bases from J, with 16 bases between. This CDR3 is 15 amino acids long. CDR1 is SGHNT and CDR2 is YYREEE in the germline V gene (reference sequence). The CDR3 region has the DNA TGTGCCAGCAGCTTGGAATCTCTTAAAAAATTTGGCTACACCTTC. Protein product: CASSLESLKKFGYTF.

This sequence joins TRBV6-6 and TRBJ2-7, with D perhaps TRBD2 (6 bases). Trimming cost V 6 bases and J 2 bases, with 17 bases left between them. Germline assignment: CDR1 MNHNY and CDR2 SVGAGI (reference sequence). The CDR3 runs to 15 residues. The CDR3 DNA is TGTGCCAGCAGACATTCCGGGACTGTCACCTACGAGCAGTACTTC. It yields the protein CASRHSGTVTYEQYF.

This clone was counted only a few times. The rearrangement joins TRBV7-9 to TRBJ1-1; D possibly corresponds to TRBD1 (5 bases). V shed 0 bases and J shed 3 bases, with 11 bases lying between them. CDR3 size: 15 residues. Germline V gene sequence: CDR1 SEHNR, CDR2 FQNEAQ (reference sequence). The CDR3 loop reads CASSLAGREDTEAFF. CDR3 in DNA: TGTGCCAGCAGCTTAGCTGGCAGGGAGGACACTGAAGCTTTCTTT.

The chain combines TRBV7-2 with TRBJ2-5; a weak D match, TRBD2 (5 bases). The CDR3 length is 15 residues. V was cut by 0 bases and J by 4 bases, with 12 bases left in between. Germline loops: CDR1 SGHTA, CDR2 FQGNSA. The CDR3 here is CASSLASVSAETQYF. CDR3 nucleotides: TGTGCCAGCAGCTTAGCGTCTGTTAGCGCAGAGACCCAGTACTTC. Full variable domain (rest looked up from reference TRBV7-2 and TRBJ2-5): GAGVSQSPSNKVTEKGKDVELRCDPISGHTALYWYRQSLGQGLEFLIYFQGNSAPDKSGLPSDRFSAERTGGSVSTLTIQRTQQEDSAVYLCASSLASVSAETQYFGPGTRLLVL.

The chain carries TRBV11-2 and TRBJ1-2; 7 positions match TRBD1. The CDR3 runs to 14 residues. J lost 3 bases, V lost 2 bases, and 3 bases had no gene match. The germline V gene has CDR1 SGHAT and CDR2 FQNNGV. The CDR3 loop reads CASSLRDSYYGYTF. The CDR3 nucleotides are TGTGCCAGCAGCTTAAGGGACAGTTACTATGGCTACACCTTC.

The chain links TRBV9 to TRBJ2-1, with 12 bases matching TRBD1. The CDR3 runs to 16 residues. In germline, CDR1 is SGDLS, CDR2 YYNGEE. V lost 1 base to trimming and J lost 8 bases; unmatched junction nucleotides: 7. The CDR3 bases are TGTGCCAGCAGCGTAACGGGACAGGGGGCGATCGATGAGCAGTTCTTC. Its translation is CASSVTGQGAIDEQFF.

The chain combines TRBV25-1 with TRBJ1-4; D is ambiguous. V lost 7 bases and J lost 0, with 15 bases in between. The germline gives CDR1 MGHDK, CDR2 SYGVNS. The CDR3 has 16 amino acids. The CDR3 protein is CASIATYNATNEKLFF. DNA of the CDR3: TGTGCCAGCATAGCCACATACAATGCAACTAATGAAAAACTGTTTTTT.

J is TRBJ1-4 and V is TRBV5-1; D remains unclear. CDR1 SGHRS and CDR2 YFSETQ come from the germline V gene. V was clipped by 1 base and J by 10 bases, with 8 bases between them. The CDR3 totals 12 residues. The CDR3 sequence: CASSLYSGKLFF. As DNA, the CDR3 is TGCGCCAGCAGCTTGTATTCGGGAAAACTGTTTTTT.

V and J are TRBV19 and TRBJ2-5; D is undetermined. The CDR3 loop spans 15 amino acids. CDR1 and CDR2 from the germline V gene are LNHDA and SQIVND (reference sequence). With 2 bases removed from V and 0 bases from J, the gap between germline ends came to 10 bases. The CDR3 coding sequence is TGTGCCAGTAGTATACTGGGCGCGTACCAAGAGACCCAGTACTTC. It specifies CASSILGAYQETQYF.

This rearrangement joins TRBV5-1 to TRBJ2-7; TRBD2 aligns across 9 bases. The germline CDR1 and CDR2 sequences are SGHRS and YFSETQ. The V segment lost 4 bases and the J segment 3 bases; nucleotides outside the gene matches: 5. The length of the CDR3 is 14 residues. The CDR3, as DNA: TGCGCCAGCAGCCGGGGACTAGCTCTCTACGAGCAGTACTTC. Its protein product is CASSRGLALYEQYF.

V and J are TRBV7-6 and TRBJ2-5; D remains unclear. The CDR3 runs 15 residues. CDR1 and CDR2 (germline): SGHVS, FNYEAQ. Trimming left V 3 bases short and J 1 base short, with 12 bases between. For the CDR3, the DNA is TGTGCCAGCAGCTTCCCCAACTTAGCCCAAGAGACCCAGTACTTC. Encoded protein: CASSFPNLAQETQYF.

V and J are TRBV4-3 and TRBJ2-7; TRBD2 matches at 12 bases. This CDR3 region has 16 residues. V shed 1 base and J 4 bases; nucleotides not matched to a gene: 5. Germline CDR1 is LGHNA and CDR2 is YSLEER. The CDR3 here is CASSQALAGGPYEQYF. The DNA of the CDR3 is TGCGCCAGCAGCCAAGCCCTAGCGGGGGGGCCGTACGAGCAGTACTTC.

J is TRBJ1-4 and V is TRBV9, with a possible D match to TRBD1 (6 bases). The V end lost 2 bases, the J end lost 4 bases, and 12 bases lay between the germline ends. The CDR3 has 15 amino acids. In germline, CDR1 is SGDLS, CDR2 YYNGEE. CDR3 loop: CASSVDDRLNEKLFF. The DNA for the CDR3 is TGTGCCAGCAGCGTGGATGACAGGCTTAATGAAAAACTGTTTTTT.

This chain uses TRBV9 with TRBJ2-7, with 8 bases aligning to TRBD1. CDR3 length: 17 residues. V lost 2 bases to trimming and J lost 2 bases; unmatched junction nucleotides: 12. Germline values: CDR1 SGDLS, CDR2 YYNGEE. CDR3 loop: CASSVHDGTGGTYEQYF. The CDR3 region has the DNA TGTGCCAGCAGCGTGCATGACGGGACAGGAGGGACCTACGAGCAGTACTTC.

The J gene is TRBJ1-1, the V gene TRBV19, with 10 bases lining up with TRBD1. Trimming took 5 bases from V and 3 from J; bases not matched to a gene: 9. Germline V CDR1 and CDR2: LNHDA, SQIVND (reference sequence). The CDR3 extends over 16 amino acids. The CDR3 sequence: CASSRAPGQGHTEAFF. CDR3 nucleotide sequence: TGTGCCAGTAGTCGCGCCCCGGGACAGGGGCACACTGAAGCTTTCTTT.

The rearrangement joins TRBV15 to TRBJ2-5; 8 bases line up with TRBD2. Germline assignment: CDR1 LNHNV and CDR2 YYDKDF (reference sequence). This CDR3 is 18 amino acids long. Trimming cost V 0 bases and J 4 bases; bases outside gene matches: 13. The CDR3 reads CATSRDLPSGLRTETQYF. The CDR3 DNA follows: TGTGCCACCAGCAGAGATTTACCTAGCGGGCTAAGGACAGAGACCCAGTACTTC.

The count of this clone is one. The chain uses TRBV4-3 and TRBJ2-7; TRBD1 matches 7 bases. Germline V gives CDR1 LGHNA, CDR2 YSLEER. After removal of 1 base from V and 3 bases from J, the junction contained 12 bases not matched to a gene. The CDR3 extends over 17 amino acids. The CDR3, as DNA: TGCGCCAGCAGCCAAGTAGGGGGCGGAAATTTAATCTACGAGCAGTACTTC. It encodes CASSQVGGGNLIYEQYF.

The chain links TRBV9 to TRBJ1-2; TRBD1 matches at 7 bases. CDR1 is SGDLS and CDR2 is YYNGEE in the germline V gene. The CDR3 has 14 residues. With V trimmed by 2 bases and J by 8 bases, 9 bases remained unmatched. CDR3 nucleotides: TGTGCCAGCAGCGTCAATACAGGGGATTCGGGCTACACCTTC. Protein sequence: CASSVNTGDSGYTF.